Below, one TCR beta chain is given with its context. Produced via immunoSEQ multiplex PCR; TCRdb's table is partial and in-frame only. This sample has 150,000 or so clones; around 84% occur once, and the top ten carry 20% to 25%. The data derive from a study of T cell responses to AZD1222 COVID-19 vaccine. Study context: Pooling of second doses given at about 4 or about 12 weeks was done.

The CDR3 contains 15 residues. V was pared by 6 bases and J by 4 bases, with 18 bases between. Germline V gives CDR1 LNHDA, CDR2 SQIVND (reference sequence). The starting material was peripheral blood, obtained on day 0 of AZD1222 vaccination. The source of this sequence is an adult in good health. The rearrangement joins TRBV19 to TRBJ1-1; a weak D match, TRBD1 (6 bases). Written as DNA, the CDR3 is TGTGCCAGTAGGGCCCGGGAAGGGGGGAGCACTGAAGCTTTCTTT. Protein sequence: CASRAREGGSTEAFF.